Presented here are 30 T cell receptor beta chains from one specimen sequenced in a study of molecular identifiers for immune sequencing clone quantification. TCRdb called the PCR reads again in MiXCR, with one record for every CDR3 protein. The profile shows more than 450,000 distinct CDR3 sequences, about 26% of them singletons. Input material: naive CD8+ T cells from blood, with Jurkat cell RNA spiked in. Subset indicated: FACS-sorted CD8+CD4-CCR7+CD45RA+ naive T cells. The receptor set was obtained from a human donor in good health. Some libraries in this study had Jurkat cell RNA spiked in.

Only a few counts were recorded for this clonotype. The rearrangement uses TRBV12-3 or TRBV12-4 and TRBJ1-1; no reliable D call. With 5 bases removed from V and 5 bases from J, the gap between germline ends came to 15 bases. The CDR3 covers 14 residues. Written as DNA, the CDR3 is TGTGCCAGCAGTCTCCTGCCCCAGACTACTGAAGCTTTCTTT. Residues: CASSLLPQTTEAFF.

As regards this clonotype: This sequence may be a read error, since a much larger clone differs from it by one base. Given the absence of the conserved phenylalanine or tryptophan at the CDR3 end, a read error is likely. The genes are TRBV10-1 and TRBJ2-7, with TRBD1 as a possible D gene (6 bases). Germline values: CDR1 WNHNN, CDR2 SYGVQD (reference sequence). The CDR3 length is 14 residues. Trimming removed 3 bases at V and 2 bases at J, with 11 bases between. The CDR3 nucleotides read TGCGCCAGCAGTGATCGGGACACCCCCTACGAGCAGTACTCC. It encodes CASSDRDTPYEQYS.

This clonotype was seen a handful of times. The CDR3 is CASSRTSGGFYEQYF. The CDR3 DNA reads TGTGCCAGCAGCAGGACTAGCGGGGGCTTCTACGAGCAGTACTTC. The V gene is TRBV6-6, the J gene TRBJ2-7; 13 bases agree with TRBD2. The germline V gene encodes CDR1 MNHNY and CDR2 SVGAGI (reference sequence). The CDR3 extends over 15 amino acids. V shed 6 bases, J shed 3 bases, and the junction held 5 bases outside the gene matches.

This clonotype has only a few counts. This CDR3 is CASSYSTFLSGNTIYF. The CDR3 DNA is TGTGCCAGCAGTTACTCGACTTTCCTCTCTGGAAACACCATATATTTT. This chain uses TRBV6-5 with TRBJ1-3; D unclear. The V end was cut by 0 bases, the J end by 0 bases, with 9 bases between. CDR3 length: 16 amino acids. Germline CDR1 and CDR2: MNHEY and SVGAGI.

Only a few counts were recorded for this clonotype. The genes are TRBV12-3 or TRBV12-4 and TRBJ1-2, with unresolved D. V lost 1 base to trimming and J lost 4 bases, with 16 bases between them. The CDR3 spans 16 residues. In DNA, the CDR3 is TGTGCCAGCAGTTTAGATTGGGGAATCCAATTCTATGGCTACACCTTC. The encoded protein is CASSLDWGIQFYGYTF.

The chain links TRBV12-3 or TRBV12-4 to TRBJ2-7; no clear D gene. Trimming removed 5 bases at V and 2 bases at J, with 16 bases between. The CDR3 is 15 amino acids. The CDR3 nucleotides read TGTGCCAGCAGTCTTGCCTCAGGTTGGCCCTACGAGCAGTACTTC. Protein product: CASSLASGWPYEQYF.

The chain recombines TRBV6-1 with TRBJ2-5; weak D call: TRBD1 (5 bases). The length of the CDR3 is 15 residues. The germline V gene encodes CDR1 MNHNS and CDR2 SASEGT. V was trimmed by 0 bases and J by 4 bases, leaving 12 bases between them. CDR3 in amino acids: CASSEADGRGETQYF. CDR3 bases: TGTGCCAGCAGTGAAGCGGATGGTAGGGGAGAGACCCAGTACTTC.

Points on this clonotype: Mismatch with germline at one junction end may stem from a read error. The rearrangement links TRBV7-7 to TRBJ2-5; weak D call: TRBD2 (7 bases). The CDR3 totals 18 residues. Germline V gene lookup returns CDR1 SSHAT and CDR2 FNYEAQ (reference sequence). The CDR3 DNA reads as TGTGCTAGCAGCTTAGTAGGGGGGCCAGCGGGAACCAGAGAGACCCAGTACTTC. It is translated as CASSLVGGPAGTRETQYF.

A remark on this clonotype: An end of the junction does not agree with germline; a read error may underlie this. The V and J genes are TRBV7-8 and TRBJ1-2, with unresolved D. This CDR3 has 13 amino acids. Germline values: CDR1 SGHVS, CDR2 FQNEAQ. CDR3 in amino acids: CASSLGQNYGCTF. Here the CDR3 DNA reads TGTGCCAGCAGCTTAGGGCAAAACTATGGCTGCACCTTC.

On this clonotype: This sequence may be a read error, since a much larger clone differs from it by one base. The genes are TRBV11-2 and TRBJ2-4; 12 bases align to TRBD1. CDR1 is SGHAT and CDR2 is FQNNGV in the germline V gene. V gave up 4 bases and J gave up 6 bases; unmatched junction bases: 10. This CDR3 region has 17 residues. The CDR3 is CASSSPGQGASTNIQYF. The CDR3 bases are TGTGCCAGCAGCTCCCCGGGACAGGGGGCTTCCACAAACATTCAGTACTTC. The variable domain in full, completed from reference TRBV11-2 and TRBJ2-4, reads EAGVAQSPRYKIIEKRQSVAFWCNPISGHATLYWYQQILGQGPKLLIQFQNNGVVDDSQLPKDRFSAERLKGVDSTLKIQPAKLEDSAVYLCASSSPGQGASTNIQYFGAGTRLSVL.

With regard to this clonotype: A read error is possible here, since a much larger clone lies one base away. The chain links TRBV27 to TRBJ2-7; 11 nucleotides match TRBD1. Germline V gene lookup returns CDR1 MNHEY and CDR2 SMNVEV (reference sequence). The CDR3 covers 14 residues. CDR3 sequence: CASSPGTGGHERYF. In DNA form, the CDR3 reads TGTGCCAGCAGTCCCGGGACAGGGGGACACGAGCGGTACTTC.

This clonotype has just one count. The J gene is TRBJ1-1, the V gene TRBV19, with D possibly matching TRBD1 (5 bases). This CDR3 has 12 residues. The germline V and J ends were trimmed by 7 bases and 5 bases, with 11 bases remaining between them. Germline assignment: CDR1 LNHDA and CDR2 SQIVND (reference sequence). For the CDR3, the DNA is TGTGCCAGTATCACTTGGGGGACTGAAGCTTTCTTT. Protein product: CASITWGTEAFF.

This clonotype has a handful of counts. This sequence joins TRBV5-6 and TRBJ2-7, with D possibly matching TRBD1 (7 bases). Germline V gene sequence: CDR1 SGHDT, CDR2 YYEEEE. The CDR3 runs 16 residues. V was cut by 2 bases and J by 6 bases, with 21 bases left in between. The CDR3 loop is CASSFTSGGGWGEQYF. The CDR3, as DNA: TGTGCCAGCAGCTTTACGTCTGGAGGGGGCTGGGGCGAGCAGTACTTC.

The chain employs TRBV3-2 and TRBJ2-5; the table's D call, TRBD1, has no DNA check behind it. TRBV3-2 is classified as a pseudogene. The CDR3 covers 14 residues. The DNA for the CDR3 is TGTGCCAGCAGCCCGCCAGGGAAACAAGAGCCCCAGTACTTC. It yields the protein CASSPPGKQEPQYF.

This clonotype was counted only a few times. V usage is TRBV9 and J usage is TRBJ2-6; D may be TRBD1 (6 bases). The CDR3 covers 14 residues. V was trimmed by 6 bases and J by 1 base, leaving 8 bases between them. CDR1 and CDR2 from the germline V gene are SGDLS and YYNGEE. For the CDR3, the DNA is TGTGCCAGCAAAACAGGGTCTGGGGCCAACGTCCTGACTTTC. Protein product: CASKTGSGANVLTF. The full variable domain, rest sourced from reference TRBV9 and TRBJ2-6, is DSGVTQTPKHLITATGQRVTLRCSPRSGDLSVYWYQQSLDQGLQFLIQYYNGEERAKGNILERFSAQQFPDLHSELNLSSLELGDSALYFCASKTGSGANVLTFGAGSRLTVL.

The chain links TRBV27 to TRBJ1-6; D is unclear. Germline lookup yields CDR1 MNHEY and CDR2 SMNVEV (reference sequence). Trimming stripped 0 bases from V and 14 bases from J, with 11 bases between. This CDR3 spans 13 amino acids. The CDR3 loop reads CASSLSMEQTLHF. The CDR3 DNA sequence: TGTGCCAGCAGTTTATCGATGGAGCAAACCCTCCACTTT.

With regard to this clonotype: This may be a read error: a much more frequent sequence differs by one nucleotide. The J gene is TRBJ1-5, the V gene TRBV7-9; D is possibly TRBD1 (6 bases). Germline values: CDR1 SEHNR, CDR2 FQNEAQ (reference sequence). The CDR3 totals 16 residues. V lost 6 bases, J lost 3 bases, and 18 bases lay in between. The CDR3: CASSPTAGHINQPQHF. CDR3 DNA: TGTGCCAGCAGTCCCACCGCGGGACACATCAATCAGCCCCAGCATTTT.

About this clonotype: A single base separates this from a much larger clone, so it may be a read error. The gene calls are TRBV7-9 and TRBJ2-3; the D gene could be TRBD1 or TRBD2 (5 bases each). Per the germline V gene, CDR1 is SEHNR and CDR2 is FQNEAQ (reference sequence). This CDR3 comprises 16 residues. This CDR3 reads CACSNLRGWPTDTQYF. CDR3 DNA sequence: TGTGCCTGCAGCAACCTGAGGGGTTGGCCCACAGATACGCAGTATTTT.

The table lists this clonotype with a few counts. The chain joins TRBV23-1 to TRBJ2-4; tentative D call: TRBD1 (6 bases). TRBV23-1 is flagged as an ORF with uncertain function. The CDR3 contains 18 residues. V lost 4 bases to trimming and J lost 0 bases, with 19 bases between them. The CDR3 loop is CASSRSSPGQIAKNIQYF. The CDR3, as DNA: TGCGCCAGCAGTCGATCCAGTCCGGGACAAATAGCCAAAAACATTCAGTACTTC.

This clonotype was counted ten times or more. CDR3 DNA: TGCGCCAGCAGCTCGCCCAGGGGTGACACTGAAGCTTTCTTT. Translating it yields CASSSPRGDTEAFF. This rearrangement joins TRBV5-1 to TRBJ1-1, with D perhaps matching TRBD1 (6 bases). This CDR3 is built from 14 residues. With 3 bases removed from V and 3 bases from J, the gap between germline ends came to 12 bases. Germline V gives CDR1 SGHRS, CDR2 YFSETQ. Supplemented by reference TRBV5-1 and TRBJ1-1, the full variable domain reads KAGVTQTPRYLIKTRGQQVTLSCSPISGHRSVSWYQQTPGQGLQFLFEYFSETQRNKGNFPGRFSGRQFSNSRSEMNVSTLELGDSALYLCASSSPRGDTEAFFGQGTRLTVV.

Comments on this clonotype: A much larger clone is a single base away; this may be a read error. This rearrangement joins TRBV7-2 to TRBJ1-5; no clear D gene. The CDR3 loop spans 15 amino acids. V lost 5 bases to trimming and J lost 1 base, with 12 bases between them. In germline, CDR1 is SGHTA, CDR2 FQGNSA. CDR3 bases: TGTGCCAGCAGCACCGGTGGGCCGAGCAATCAGCCCCAGCATTTT. Translating gives CASSTGGPSNQPQHF.

The sample holds many counts of this clonotype. The V call is TRBV7-9, the J call TRBJ2-3; 10 nucleotides agree with TRBD2. With 5 bases clipped from V and 4 bases from J, the junction kept 9 bases outside the gene matches. The germline CDR1 and CDR2 sequences are SEHNR and FQNEAQ (reference sequence). The CDR3 is made up of 16 amino acids. CDR3 nucleotide sequence: TGTGCCAGCAGCCCGGGCCCTAGCGGGAGTGCAGATACGCAGTATTTT. Translation: CASSPGPSGSADTQYF.

This clonotype was seen a few times. The gene calls are TRBV6-5 and TRBJ1-1, with unresolved D. Per germline, CDR1 MNHEY and CDR2 SVGAGI. The CDR3 loop spans 16 amino acids. Trimming cost V 1 base and J 3 bases, with 15 bases left between them. Written as DNA, the CDR3 is TGTGCCAGCAGTTACTTAGGGTATATCGGTGACACTGAAGCTTTCTTT. Translated, it gives CASSYLGYIGDTEAFF.

With respect to this clonotype: A read error may be the cause here, since a much bigger clone is one base away. The conserved phenylalanine or tryptophan is not found at the CDR3 terminus, so this likely reflects a read error. The J gene is TRBJ1-1, the V gene TRBV6-5, with D possibly TRBD1 on 6 matching bases. Germline loops: CDR1 MNHEY, CDR2 SVGAGI. V was cut by 5 bases and J by 2 bases, with 15 bases left in between. The CDR3 is 15 amino acids. The CDR3 DNA reads as TGTGCCAGCAGTGGGGCGGCAGGGGAAAACACTGAAGCTTTCTCT. This codes for CASSGAAGENTEAFS.

This clonotype turned up a few times. The chain couples TRBV9 to TRBJ2-3, with 11 nucleotides matching TRBD2. The trim removed 3 bases at V and 0 bases at J, leaving 6 bases unmatched. Germline-derived CDR1 and CDR2 are SGDLS and YYNGEE. This CDR3 comprises 17 residues. The CDR3 sequence is CASSEGTSGASTDTQYF. For the CDR3, the DNA is TGTGCCAGCAGCGAGGGGACTAGCGGCGCAAGCACAGATACGCAGTATTTT.

As concerns this clonotype: A much larger clone sits a single nucleotide away, making a read error possible. This sequence joins TRBV4-2 and TRBJ2-5; D gene ambiguous. This CDR3 region has 14 residues. The germline gives CDR1 LGHNA, CDR2 YNFKEQ. V lost 3 bases to trimming and J lost 4 bases, with 12 bases between them. CDR3 in DNA: TGTGCCAGCAGCCAGCCCACCGGTTCAGAGACCCAGTACTTC. Translation gives CASSQPTGSETQYF.

This clonotype was counted between two and nine times. V and J are TRBV27 and TRBJ2-3; D unclear. This CDR3 is built from 14 residues. Germline V gene lookup returns CDR1 MNHEY and CDR2 SMNVEV (reference sequence). V lost 5 bases and J lost 0, with 9 bases in between. The CDR3 region is CASSPSTSTDTQYF. CDR3 DNA sequence: TGTGCCAGCAGTCCCTCCACTAGCACAGATACGCAGTATTTT.

This clonotype was detected only a few times. The junction departs from the called germline gene at one end, perhaps through a read error. The rearrangement uses TRBV14 and TRBJ1-1; D call uncertain. Germline CDR1 and CDR2: SGHDN and FVKESK. The CDR3 spans 15 residues. The CDR3 DNA reads as TGTGCCAGCAGCCAAGTTTTAGGCATGAAGACTGAAGCTTTCTTT. Protein: CASSQVLGMKTEAFF.

V is TRBV6-2 or TRBV6-3 and J is TRBJ1-2, with 7 bases identical to TRBD1. V lost 11 bases, J lost 6 bases, and 6 bases stayed unmatched. CDR1 and CDR2 (germline): MNHEY, SVGEGT. This CDR3 spans 11 amino acids. The CDR3 loop reads CAGRTGDGYTF. Here the CDR3 DNA reads TGTGCCGGCCGGACAGGAGATGGCTACACCTTC.

On this clonotype: The CDR3 carries no conserved terminal phenylalanine or tryptophan, so it likely arises from a read error. The chain couples TRBV7-3 to TRBJ1-1; the match to TRBD1 covers 9 bases. Germline loops: CDR1 SGHTA, CDR2 FQGTGA. The CDR3 has 15 amino acids. The V and J ends lost 5 bases and 4 bases, in that order; junction bases with no gene match: 8. This CDR3 reads CASSLATGGITEAFL. CDR3 in DNA: TGTGCCAGCAGCCTTGCGACAGGGGGGATCACTGAAGCTTTCCTT.